This TCR beta chain was sequenced during a study of T cell changes during pregnancy in multiple sclerosis. Germline values: CDR1 MNHEY, CDR2 SVGAGI. The CDR3 spans 15 residues. The V end lost 8 bases, the J end lost 1 base, and 15 bases lay between the germline ends. TCRdb's table, derived via immunoSEQ multiplex PCR, lists solely in-frame clones and lacks some. Of approximately 60,000 clones listed, 85% to 95% were seen once; the top ten hold around 3.5%. The chain couples TRBV6-5 to TRBJ1-5; weak D call: TRBD1 (6 bases). This material consisted of peripheral blood, taken after pregnancy. This TCR derives from a female donor in good health, enrolled as a control in a pregnancy study. For the CDR3, the DNA is TGTGCCAGCGGGCGAGGGGGTTCCAGCAATCAGCCCCAGCATTTT. Protein sequence: CASGRGGSSNQPQHF.